The 28 T cell receptor beta chains presented below share a single source sample, sequenced in a study of PD-L1 blockade in urothelial cancer. The method was immunoSEQ multiplex PCR; TCRdb's version includes in-frame clones alone and lacks a portion of them. The table has 55,000 or so clones, over 75% seen once. Material: PBMCs, obtained around atezolizumab (anti-PD-L1) treatment. The source of these receptors is a man in his forties with urothelial cancer.

The gene calls are TRBV5-1 and TRBJ2-7; 12 positions agree with TRBD2. Germline CDR1 and CDR2: SGHRS and YFSETQ. The CDR3 covers 17 residues. J lost 3 bases, V lost 2 bases, and 9 bases had no gene match. In DNA, the CDR3 is TGCGCCAGCAGCTTTTCTAGCGGGAGGGCCCGATTCTACGAGCAGTACTTC. Translating gives CASSFSSGRARFYEQYF.

This chain joins TRBV5-8 and TRBJ2-2; D gene ambiguous. The CDR3 sequence is 14 residues long. Per germline, CDR1 SGHTS and CDR2 YDEGEE. Trimming removed 1 base at V and 4 bases at J, with 8 bases between. CDR3 sequence reads: CASSLIRVTGELFF. CDR3 DNA: TGTGCCAGCAGCTTGATCCGGGTCACCGGGGAGCTGTTTTTT.

This clone has only a few counts. The chain uses TRBV28 and TRBJ2-2, with 7 bases matching TRBD1. J gave up 4 bases and V 7 bases, and 9 bases lay outside the gene matches. The CDR3 is made up of 15 amino acids. Germline assignment: CDR1 MDHEN and CDR2 SYDVKM. DNA for the CDR3: TGTGCCAGCACGAACGACAGGGTGGGCACCGGGGAGCTGTTTTTT. Its translation is CASTNDRVGTGELFF. The full variable domain, rest sourced from reference TRBV28 and TRBJ2-2, is DVKVTQSSRYLVKRTGEKVFLECVQDMDHENMFWYRQDPGLGLRLIYFSYDVKMKEKGDIPEGYSVSREKKERFSLILESASTNQTSMYLCASTNDRVGTGELFFGEGSRLTVL.

J is TRBJ2-2 and V is TRBV5-1; TRBD2 matches 10 bases. The CDR3 contains 15 residues. Germline-derived CDR1 and CDR2 are SGHRS and YFSETQ. CDR3 region: CATAQSSGSTGELFF. The CDR3 DNA reads as TGCGCTACTGCCCAGTCTAGCGGGAGTACCGGGGAGCTGTTTTTT.

This chain uses TRBV6-1 with TRBJ2-7; tentative D call: TRBD2 (6 bases). The germline V and J ends were trimmed by 0 bases and 9 bases, with 9 bases remaining between them. The CDR3 length is 12 residues. CDR1 MNHNS and CDR2 SASEGT come from the germline V gene. CDR3 region: CASSEALGGQYF. The CDR3 DNA is TGTGCCAGCAGTGAAGCGCTCGGGGGGCAGTACTTC.

The gene calls are TRBV10-3 and TRBJ2-7, with 7 nucleotides matching TRBD2. V trimming: 6 bases; J trimming: 4 bases; junction bases outside the gene matches: 9. The CDR3 has 14 residues. Germline V gives CDR1 ENHRY, CDR2 SYGVKD. The CDR3, as DNA: TGTGCCATCAGGGGAGGGCAAGGGGTTTACGAGCAGTACTTC. Amino acids: CAIRGGQGVYEQYF.

The chain uses TRBV6-5 and TRBJ1-5, with 8 bases aligning to TRBD1. The CDR3 has 14 residues. Germline loops: CDR1 MNHEY, CDR2 SVGAGI. Germline trimming cut 4 bases from V and 5 bases from J; bases unmatched to any gene: 4. CDR3 sequence: CASSSRQGYQPQHF. In DNA form, the CDR3 reads TGTGCCAGCAGTTCCCGACAGGGGTATCAGCCCCAGCATTTT.

The gene calls are TRBV28 and TRBJ1-5, with 10 nucleotides matching TRBD1. The CDR3 has 20 residues. With 5 bases clipped from V and 4 bases from J, the junction kept 20 bases outside the gene matches. The germline V gene has CDR1 MDHEN and CDR2 SYDVKM. The DNA of the CDR3 is TGTGCCAGCAGTCGAAGAGGGGACAGGGGCGTCCCCCCAATAAATCAGCCCCAGCATTTT. This gives the protein CASSRRGDRGVPPINQPQHF.

The V and J genes are TRBV7-9 and TRBJ2-1, with D maybe TRBD2 (5 bases). The CDR3 loop spans 15 amino acids. Per the germline V gene, CDR1 is SEHNR and CDR2 is FQNEAQ (reference sequence). V was cut by 4 bases and J by 4 bases, with 14 bases left in between. The CDR3 bases are TGTGCCAGCAGCTCTAGCCCCTACAAATACAATGAGCAGTTCTTC. It codes for CASSSSPYKYNEQFF.

DNA for the CDR3: TGTGCCTGGAGTGTACCAGGGGATACCTACGAGCAGTACTTC. This gives the protein CAWSVPGDTYEQYF. The gene calls are TRBV30 and TRBJ2-7; possibly TRBD1 for D (6 bases). V was cut by 0 bases and J by 2 bases, with 11 bases left in between. Germline loops: CDR1 GTSNPN, CDR2 SVGIG (reference sequence). This CDR3 is 14 amino acids long.

The chain carries TRBV6-1 and TRBJ2-7; TRBD2 aligns across 7 bases. Trimming at V came to 0 bases and at J to 4 bases, leaving 6 bases not matched to a gene. CDR3 length: 15 residues. CDR1 is MNHNS and CDR2 is SASEGT in the germline V gene. CDR3 bases: TGTGCCAGCAGTGAAGCGGGAAGGGGAGGGTACGAGCAGTACTTC. As protein: CASSEAGRGGYEQYF.

This chain uses TRBV29-1 with TRBJ1-5; tentatively, D is TRBD1 (5 bases). Per germline, CDR1 SQVTM and CDR2 ANQGSEA. The length of the CDR3 is 13 residues. V lost 7 bases to trimming and J lost 5 bases, with 15 bases between them. CDR3 DNA sequence: TGCAGCGCCAGGTGGGGCACAGATCAGCCCCAGCATTTT. This sequence encodes CSARWGTDQPQHF.

The CDR3 loop is CASSQETGGLSGYTF. CDR3 in DNA: TGCGCCAGCAGCCAAGAGACAGGGGGCCTCAGTGGCTACACCTTC. The chain employs TRBV4-3 and TRBJ1-2, with 10 nucleotides matching TRBD1. Losses at the gene ends were 0 bases for V and 7 bases for J; bases not matched to a gene: 5. Per the germline V gene, CDR1 is LGHNA and CDR2 is YSLEER. The CDR3 runs to 15 residues.

The chain uses TRBV6-1 and TRBJ2-7; perhaps TRBD1 as D (6 bases). The CDR3 is 16 amino acids. V dropped 3 bases and J dropped 5 bases, with 20 bases sitting between them. CDR1 MNHNS and CDR2 SASEGT come from the germline V gene. This chain's CDR3 is CASSDPRDTWVNEQYF. The CDR3 DNA sequence: TGTGCCAGCAGTGACCCCCGGGACACCTGGGTGAACGAGCAGTACTTC.

This clone was detected only once. The V gene is TRBV7-2, the J gene TRBJ2-7; no firm D call. This CDR3 is 13 amino acids long. Trimming removed 5 bases from V and 2 bases from J, with 10 bases in between. The V gene's germline CDR1 is SGHTA and CDR2 FQGNSA. CDR3 DNA sequence: TGTGCCAGCAGCGGTCAACGGGCCTACGAGCAGTACTTC. Protein sequence: CASSGQRAYEQYF. The entire variable domain, with the rest obtained from reference TRBV7-2 and TRBJ2-7, is as follows: GAGVSQSPSNKVTEKGKDVELRCDPISGHTALYWYRQSLGQGLEFLIYFQGNSAPDKSGLPSDRFSAERTGGSVSTLTIQRTQQEDSAVYLCASSGQRAYEQYFGPGTRLTVT.

The V call is TRBV28, the J call TRBJ1-3; D is unresolved. V lost 5 bases, J lost 0 bases, and 11 bases lay in between. Germline loops: CDR1 MDHEN, CDR2 SYDVKM. This CDR3 is 15 amino acids long. The CDR3 DNA follows: TGTGCCAGCAGTGTTCTCGGGTACTCTGGAAACACCATATATTTT. It codes for CASSVLGYSGNTIYF. Full variable domain (rest looked up from reference TRBV28 and TRBJ1-3): DVKVTQSSRYLVKRTGEKVFLECVQDMDHENMFWYRQDPGLGLRLIYFSYDVKMKEKGDIPEGYSVSREKKERFSLILESASTNQTSMYLCASSVLGYSGNTIYFGEGSWLTVV.

The chain employs TRBV5-4 and TRBJ2-7; 7 bases match TRBD2. The ends lost 4 bases at V and 6 bases at J; junction bases unmatched: 4. The CDR3 sequence is 12 residues long. Germline V gives CDR1 SGHNT, CDR2 YYREEE (reference sequence). Here the CDR3 DNA reads TGTGCCAGCAGCCAAGCGGGGAGCGAGCAGTACTTC. It is translated as CASSQAGSEQYF.

The chain recombines TRBV14 with TRBJ2-1; TRBD2 agrees at 11 bases. The V segment lost 4 bases and the J segment 6 bases; nucleotides outside the gene matches: 8. The CDR3 extends over 16 amino acids. Per the germline V gene, CDR1 is SGHDN and CDR2 is FVKESK. The CDR3 is CASSRVGTSGGNEQFF. The CDR3 DNA follows: TGTGCCAGCAGCCGTGTGGGGACTAGCGGAGGCAATGAGCAGTTCTTC.

The chain couples TRBV7-2 to TRBJ1-1, with TRBD1 as a possible D gene (6 bases). Germline values: CDR1 SGHTA, CDR2 FQGNSA. Trimming took off 4 bases at V and 6 bases at J, with 12 bases between the two ends. The CDR3 spans 13 residues. CDR3 protein: CASSSSTGSEAFF. The CDR3 nucleotides read TGTGCCAGCAGCTCATCAACAGGGTCTGAAGCTTTCTTT.

V and J are TRBV10-3 and TRBJ2-5; TRBD2 agrees at 11 bases. Per germline, CDR1 ENHRY and CDR2 SYGVKD. J gave up 4 bases and V 0 bases, and 4 bases lay outside the gene matches. This CDR3 spans 16 amino acids. The CDR3 DNA reads TGTGCCATCAGTGAGTCAGGTAGCGGGAGGGCAGAGACCCAGTACTTC. This translates into CAISESGSGRAETQYF.

CDR3 coding DNA: TGCAGTGCTAGCGGCGGGGAAGAAGCTTTCTTT. It encodes CSASGGEEAFF. V and J are TRBV20-1 and TRBJ1-1; D call uncertain. The CDR3 runs 11 residues. The V end was cut by 3 bases, the J end by 8 bases, with 10 bases between. Germline V lookup: CDR1 DFQATT, CDR2 SNEGSKA (reference sequence).

The chain links TRBV5-5 to TRBJ2-3; weak D call: TRBD2 (5 bases). CDR3 size: 13 residues. The V gene lost 3 bases and the J gene lost 3 bases, with 8 bases spanning the gap. Germline values: CDR1 SGHKS, CDR2 YYEKEE (reference sequence). This CDR3 is CASSSTGTDTQYF. In nucleotides, the CDR3 is TGTGCCAGCAGCTCGACGGGGACAGATACGCAGTATTTT.

The genes are TRBV7-6 and TRBJ2-1, with 9 positions matching TRBD2. Germline CDR1 SGHVS, CDR2 FNYEAQ. V lost 5 bases to trimming and J lost 3 bases; unmatched junction nucleotides: 8. The CDR3 contains 16 residues. This CDR3 is CASSGRSGRGYNEQFF. In DNA form, the CDR3 reads TGTGCCAGCAGCGGCCGTAGCGGGAGAGGCTACAATGAGCAGTTCTTC.

The V and J genes are TRBV5-4 and TRBJ2-7, with 7 nucleotides matching TRBD1. Germline values: CDR1 SGHNT, CDR2 YYREEE (reference sequence). The CDR3 spans 13 residues. V shed 4 bases and J 3 bases; nucleotides not matched to a gene: 4. The CDR3: CASSHRDSYEQYF. The DNA for the CDR3 is TGTGCCAGCAGCCACCGGGACAGCTACGAGCAGTACTTC.

This rearrangement joins TRBV30 to TRBJ2-6; a weak D match, TRBD1 (6 bases). Germline V gene lookup returns CDR1 GTSNPN and CDR2 SVGIG (reference sequence). Trimming pared 0 bases from V and 0 bases from J, leaving 12 bases between. The CDR3 loop spans 17 amino acids. The CDR3 DNA reads as TGTGCCTGGAGTGTAAATAGGGGGTTCTCTGGGGCCAACGTCCTGACTTTC. The encoded protein is CAWSVNRGFSGANVLTF.

J is TRBJ2-2 and V is TRBV28, with 10 bases aligning to TRBD1. The CDR3 covers 17 residues. The V segment lost 5 bases and the J segment 4 bases; nucleotides outside the gene matches: 10. CDR1 and CDR2 from the germline V gene are MDHEN and SYDVKM. CDR3 amino acids: CASSPMSGTGVTGELFF. CDR3 DNA sequence: TGTGCCAGCAGTCCCATGAGCGGGACAGGGGTCACCGGGGAGCTGTTTTTT.

The chain uses TRBV6-6 and TRBJ2-1; tentatively, D is TRBD2 (6 bases). The CDR3 length is 16 residues. V was clipped by 6 bases and J by 2 bases, with 17 bases between them. Germline CDR1 is MNHNY and CDR2 is SVGAGI (reference sequence). The CDR3 loop is CASSYGSSVAYNEQFF. The DNA for the CDR3 is TGTGCCAGCAGCTACGGATCTAGCGTCGCCTACAATGAGCAGTTCTTC.

This clone was counted once. The chain's CDR3 is CASSSPDRGNGYTF. For the CDR3, the DNA is TGTGCCAGCAGTTCCCCCGACAGGGGAAACGGCTACACCTTC. The chain carries TRBV28 and TRBJ1-2; 8 nucleotides agree with TRBD1. In germline, CDR1 is MDHEN, CDR2 SYDVKM. V lost 4 bases and J lost 8; bases outside the gene matches: 9. This CDR3 region has 14 residues.